One and the same sample provided the 2 T cell receptor beta chains below, sequenced in a study of shared clonotypes between healthy human individuals. Sequencing was performed with immunoSEQ multiplex PCR; in TCRdb, only in-frame clones are kept and a portion is missing. This table has 2 million or so clones, around 96% appearing once. Naive CD8 cells, CD45RO-negative and positively selected for CCR7, excluded terminally differentiated effector memory CD45RA+ cells. The sequenced material came from naive CD8+ T cells sorted from blood. These receptors originate from a young man in good health.

The CDR3 loop is CASTDTGGEQYF. The CDR3 region has the DNA TGCGCCAGCACGGACACAGGGGGCGAGCAGTACTTC. V gene TRBV10-2 combines with J gene TRBJ2-7; 8 bases line up with TRBD1. This CDR3 spans 12 amino acids. The germline V gene has CDR1 WSHSY and CDR2 SAAADI. J lost 6 bases, V lost 7 bases, and 5 bases had no gene match.

The chain joins TRBV14 to TRBJ2-7, with unresolved D. The CDR3 sequence is 16 residues long. Trimming took 3 bases from V and 0 from J, leaving 15 bases between them. Germline loops: CDR1 SGHDN, CDR2 FVKESK. The CDR3 DNA reads as TGTGCCAGCAGCCACCCCCCGGCGTTCGGCTCCTACGAGCAGTACTTC. This translates into CASSHPPAFGSYEQYF.